The table lists the clone carrying this T cell receptor (beta chain) with a few counts. The data are from a study of blood T cells in healthy people across ages. Looked up from germline, CDR1 is MNHEY and CDR2 is SMNVEV (reference sequence). The CDR3 consists of 12 residues. The ends were cut back, 6 bases at V and 7 bases at J, with 11 bases in the middle. Using a J-beta primer mix together with a sample-barcoded 5' primer, a second PCR was run for 7 to 11 cycles. From the 5' RACE reads, TCRdb called clonotypes with MiXCR, one entry per CDR3 protein. The profile shows some 1.5 million distinct CDR3 sequences, about 30% of them singletons.

The sample consisted of blood. The chain carries TRBV27 and TRBJ2-3, with unresolved D. This clonotype was obtained from a woman between 25 and 40 years old in good health. CDR3 residues: CASRPDINTQYF. As DNA, the CDR3 is TGTGCCAGCAGACCCGACATAAATACGCAGTATTTT.